This T cell receptor (beta chain) was recorded in a study of OX40 agonist ivuxolimab in advanced cancers. Background on the study: At 82.7% male, the cohort had a mean age of 60 years, ranging from roughly 20 to 79. Notes on the study in general: In the 0.1-3.0 mg/kg groups, partial responders showed among the lowest expansion.

There are 15 residues in the CDR3. Germline CDR1 SGHTA, CDR2 FQGNSA. V was pared by 4 bases and J by 0 bases, with 10 bases between. Clones were read by immunoSEQ multiplex PCR, and TCRdb kept only the in-frame ones, dropping some. The sample records about 100,000 clones, roughly 90% being singletons. On this clone itself: Its matching antigen is unknown.

Prior autoimmune disease or systemic immunosuppression barred patients. The TCR originated in an adult with an advanced solid tumor such as melanoma, head and neck, liver or kidney cancer. The starting material was CD4+ or CD8+ T cells sorted from blood, obtained in a trial of the OX40 agonist ivuxolimab. The V call is TRBV7-2, the J call TRBJ2-1; D may be TRBD2 (5 bases). The CDR3 sequence is CASSSAESSYNEQFF. The DNA for the CDR3 is TGTGCCAGCAGCTCAGCGGAGAGCTCCTACAATGAGCAGTTCTTC.